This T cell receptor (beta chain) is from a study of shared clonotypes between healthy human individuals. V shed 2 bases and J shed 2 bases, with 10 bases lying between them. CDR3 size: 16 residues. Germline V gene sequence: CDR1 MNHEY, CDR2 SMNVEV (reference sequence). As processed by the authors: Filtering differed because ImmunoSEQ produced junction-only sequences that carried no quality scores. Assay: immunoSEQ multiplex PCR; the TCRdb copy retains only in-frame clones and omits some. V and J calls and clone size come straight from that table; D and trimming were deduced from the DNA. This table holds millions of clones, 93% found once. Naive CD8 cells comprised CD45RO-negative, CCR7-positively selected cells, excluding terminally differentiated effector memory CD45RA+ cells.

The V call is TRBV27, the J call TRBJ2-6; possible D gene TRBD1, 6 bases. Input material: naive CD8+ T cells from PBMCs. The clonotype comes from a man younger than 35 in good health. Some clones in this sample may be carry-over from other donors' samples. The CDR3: CASSLEGVPGANVLTF. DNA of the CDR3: TGTGCCAGCAGTTTAGAGGGGGTCCCTGGGGCCAACGTCCTGACTTTC.